The 19 T cell receptor beta chains reported below all come from one sample, sequenced in a study of blood T cell repertoires in COVID-19. Assay: immunoSEQ multiplex PCR; the TCRdb copy retains only in-frame clones and omits some. The profile shows hundreds of thousands of clones, around 90% of them singletons. Material: peripheral blood. Receptors originate from a man in his sixties who had recovered from COVID-19.

With regard to this clone: This specimen includes other DNA sequences encoding the same CDR3. This sequence joins TRBV7-2 and TRBJ2-7; 7 bases match TRBD1. CDR1 SGHTA and CDR2 FQGNSA come from the germline V gene. This CDR3 is 15 amino acids long. Unmatched junction bases numbered 5, after V lost 1 base and J lost 2 bases. CDR3 DNA sequence: TGTGCCAGCAGCTTAGTGGGGCAGGGGGCCTACGAGCAGTACTTC. Translated, it gives CASSLVGQGAYEQYF.

V is TRBV28 and J is TRBJ1-2, with a tentative D call TRBD1 (6 bases). Germline lookup yields CDR1 MDHEN and CDR2 SYDVKM. Trimming stripped 2 bases from V and 7 bases from J, with 8 bases between. The CDR3 is made up of 12 amino acids. Here the CDR3 DNA reads TGTGCCAGCAGTTTAAGGGGGTTTGGCTACACCTTC. It is translated as CASSLRGFGYTF.

The V call is TRBV5-8, the J call TRBJ2-7; 7 bases are shared with TRBD2. The trim removed 0 bases at V and 5 bases at J, leaving 8 bases unmatched. The V gene's germline CDR1 is SGHTS and CDR2 YDEGEE. The CDR3 is made up of 15 amino acids. The CDR3: CASSLARGGFDEQYF. The CDR3 DNA follows: TGTGCCAGCAGCTTGGCGCGGGGAGGGTTCGACGAGCAGTACTTC.

J is TRBJ1-1 and V is TRBV5-1; D remains ambiguous. V was trimmed by 6 bases and J by 0 bases, leaving 12 bases between them. This CDR3 region has 14 residues. The germline gives CDR1 SGHRS, CDR2 YFSETQ. CDR3 sequence reads: CASTRGFMNTEAFF. The CDR3 bases are TGCGCCAGCACCCGGGGATTCATGAACACTGAAGCTTTCTTT.

The V and J genes are TRBV9 and TRBJ2-3, with D perhaps TRBD2 (6 bases). Germline loops: CDR1 SGDLS, CDR2 YYNGEE. With 0 bases removed from V and 0 bases from J, the gap between germline ends came to 8 bases. The CDR3 runs to 15 residues. The CDR3 DNA is TGTGCCAGCAGCGTAGACGGGACTAGCACAGATACGCAGTATTTT. Amino acid sequence: CASSVDGTSTDTQYF. Supplemented by reference TRBV9 and TRBJ2-3, the full variable domain reads DSGVTQTPKHLITATGQRVTLRCSPRSGDLSVYWYQQSLDQGLQFLIQYYNGEERAKGNILERFSAQQFPDLHSELNLSSLELGDSALYFCASSVDGTSTDTQYFGPGTRLTVL.

The CDR3 loop reads CASSLAMAGYEQYF. CDR3 DNA: TGCGCCAGCAGCTTGGCCATGGCAGGCTACGAGCAGTACTTC. The chain links TRBV5-1 to TRBJ2-7; no clear D. The V end lost 0 bases, the J end lost 3 bases, and 10 bases lay between the germline ends. This CDR3 contains 14 residues. Germline CDR1 SGHRS, CDR2 YFSETQ.

As regards this clone: Other DNA sequences in the sample encode the same CDR3. This chain's CDR3 is CASSSRTSGPTGELFF. The CDR3 region has the DNA TGTGCCAGCAGCTCACGGACTAGCGGTCCCACCGGGGAGCTGTTTTTT. The chain links TRBV7-9 to TRBJ2-2; 10 bases agree with TRBD2. The CDR3 runs to 16 residues. Trimming took 4 bases from V and 4 from J; bases not matched to a gene: 6. Germline V gene sequence: CDR1 SEHNR, CDR2 FQNEAQ (reference sequence).

The V gene is TRBV28, the J gene TRBJ2-7; 7 bases are shared with TRBD2. Germline assignment: CDR1 MDHEN and CDR2 SYDVKM. CDR3 size: 15 residues. The V and J ends lost 6 bases and 6 bases, in that order; junction bases with no gene match: 14. CDR3 coding DNA: TGTGCCAGCAGACACACGCGGGGGAGGGCCGCCGAGCAGTACTTC. Its translation: CASRHTRGRAAEQYF.

V gene TRBV4-3 combines with J gene TRBJ2-7, with D maybe TRBD1 (6 bases). This CDR3 is built from 15 residues. The germline V gene has CDR1 LGHNA and CDR2 YSLEER. V lost 0 bases to trimming and J lost 2 bases, with 11 bases between them. CDR3 sequence reads: CASSQDARGTYEQYF. The CDR3 coding sequence is TGCGCCAGCAGCCAAGATGCCAGGGGAACCTACGAGCAGTACTTC.

This chain connects TRBV4-2 to TRBJ2-1, with 7 bases that match TRBD2. The CDR3 extends over 17 amino acids. Germline CDR1 and CDR2: LGHNA and YNFKEQ. V lost 4 bases, J lost 6 bases, and 15 bases stayed unmatched. CDR3 nucleotides: TGTGCCAGCAGCCCCCAGGGTGGTGGGAGGGCCGGCAATGAGCAGTTCTTC. Translating gives CASSPQGGGRAGNEQFF.

The rearrangement uses TRBV5-4 and TRBJ2-5; D is undetermined. Germline-derived CDR1 and CDR2 are SGHNT and YYREEE (reference sequence). Trimming shortened V by 4 bases and J by 1 base, and 8 bases separated the two germline ends. The CDR3 extends over 13 amino acids. The CDR3 loop reads CASSLVGQETQYF. DNA for the CDR3: TGTGCCAGCAGCCTAGTGGGCCAAGAGACCCAGTACTTC.

The V call is TRBV5-4, the J call TRBJ1-3; TRBD1 might be the D (6 bases). Germline CDR1 reads SGHNT; CDR2 reads YYREEE (reference sequence). Trimming removed 6 bases from V and 2 bases from J, with 12 bases in between. This CDR3 contains 14 residues. The CDR3: CASNKGGAGNTIYF. The CDR3, as DNA: TGTGCCAGCAACAAAGGGGGGGCTGGAAACACCATATATTTT.

As for this clone: This sample includes further DNA sequences coding for the same CDR3. The rearrangement uses TRBV18 and TRBJ1-2; TRBD1 matches 9 bases. V was pared by 0 bases and J by 6 bases, with 5 bases of the junction left unmatched. The CDR3 is 15 residues long. CDR1 and CDR2 from the germline V gene are KGHSH and LQKENI. In DNA, the CDR3 is TGTGCCAGCTCACCACCGGGACAGGGAGAACATGGCTACACCTTC. It codes for CASSPPGQGEHGYTF.

In nucleotides, the CDR3 is TGTGCCAGCAGAAATCCCGCGGGGACTGAAGCTTTCTTT. Translation: CASRNPAGTEAFF. V is TRBV6-5 and J is TRBJ1-1; D gene ambiguous. Germline V gene sequence: CDR1 MNHEY, CDR2 SVGAGI. V shed 6 bases and J shed 5 bases, with 13 bases lying between them. The CDR3 loop spans 13 amino acids.

The V and J genes are TRBV27 and TRBJ1-6; a weak D match, TRBD1 (5 bases). Trimming stripped 1 base from V and 5 bases from J, with 15 bases between. Germline V gene sequence: CDR1 MNHEY, CDR2 SMNVEV (reference sequence). This CDR3 contains 17 residues. This CDR3 reads CASSLWIPGDHNSPLHF. The CDR3 DNA reads as TGTGCCAGCAGTTTATGGATCCCGGGGGACCATAATTCACCCCTCCACTTT.

This chain connects TRBV3-1 (or the pseudogene TRBV3-2) to TRBJ1-3, with TRBD1 matching over 10 bases. The CDR3 loop spans 15 amino acids. From germline, CDR1 is LGHDT and CDR2 YNNKEL (reference sequence). J was trimmed by 2 bases and V by 3 bases; bases with no gene match: 1. CDR3 residues: CASSHGQGAGNTIYF. CDR3 nucleotides: TGTGCCAGCAGCCACGGACAGGGGGCTGGAAACACCATATATTTT.

A note on this clone: Other DNA variants within this sample encode the same CDR3. This chain uses TRBV7-2 with TRBJ1-5; a weak D match, TRBD1 (5 bases). CDR3 length: 15 residues. Germline CDR1 SGHTA, CDR2 FQGNSA. V was trimmed by 0 bases and J by 1 base, leaving 7 bases between them. The CDR3 DNA is TGTGCCAGCAGCTTAGCGGGGGGGAGCAATCAGCCCCAGCATTTT. Translating it yields CASSLAGGSNQPQHF.

This chain joins TRBV5-1 and TRBJ1-2; TRBD1 matches at 9 bases. Germline V gene data show CDR1 as SGHRS and CDR2 as YFSETQ. This CDR3 comprises 15 residues. The V gene end was trimmed by 0 bases and the J gene end by 5 bases; junction bases not matched to a gene: 5. This chain's CDR3 is CASSLETGGRYGYTF. In nucleotides, the CDR3 is TGCGCCAGCAGCTTGGAGACAGGGGGGAGATATGGCTACACCTTC.

J is TRBJ2-4 and V is TRBV19; 8 bases line up with TRBD2. V shed 0 bases, J shed 0 bases, and the junction held 7 bases outside the gene matches. Germline CDR1 and CDR2: LNHDA and SQIVND (reference sequence). This CDR3 contains 18 residues. CDR3: CASSIDRGGDPAKNIQYF. The DNA of the CDR3 is TGTGCCAGTAGTATAGATCGGGGGGGAGACCCAGCCAAAAACATTCAGTACTTC.